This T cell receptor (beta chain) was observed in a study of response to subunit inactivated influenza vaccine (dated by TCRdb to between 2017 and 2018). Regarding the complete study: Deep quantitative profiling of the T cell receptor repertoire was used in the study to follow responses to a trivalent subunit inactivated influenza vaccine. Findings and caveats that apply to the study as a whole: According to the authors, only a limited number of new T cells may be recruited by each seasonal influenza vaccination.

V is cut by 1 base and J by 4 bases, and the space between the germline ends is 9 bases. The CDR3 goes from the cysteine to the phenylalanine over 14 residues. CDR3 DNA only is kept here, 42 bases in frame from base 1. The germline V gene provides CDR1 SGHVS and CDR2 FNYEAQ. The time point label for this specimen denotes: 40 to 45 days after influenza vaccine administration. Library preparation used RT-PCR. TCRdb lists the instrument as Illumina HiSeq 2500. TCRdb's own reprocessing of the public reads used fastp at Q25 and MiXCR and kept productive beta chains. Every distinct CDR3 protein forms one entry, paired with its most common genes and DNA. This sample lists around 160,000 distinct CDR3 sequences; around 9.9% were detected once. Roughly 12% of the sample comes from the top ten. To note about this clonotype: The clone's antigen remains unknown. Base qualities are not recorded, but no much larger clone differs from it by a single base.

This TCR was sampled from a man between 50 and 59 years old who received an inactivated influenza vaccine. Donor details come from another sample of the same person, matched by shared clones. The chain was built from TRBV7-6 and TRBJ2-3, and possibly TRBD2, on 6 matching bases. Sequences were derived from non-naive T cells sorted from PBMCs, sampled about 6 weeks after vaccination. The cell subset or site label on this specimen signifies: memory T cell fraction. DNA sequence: TGTGCCAGCAGCTTAGGGACTAAATCAGATACGCAGTATTTT. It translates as CASSLGTKSDTQYF. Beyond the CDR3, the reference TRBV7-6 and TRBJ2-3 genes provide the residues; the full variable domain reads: GAGVSQSPRYKVTKRGQDVALRCDPISGHVSLYWYRQALGQGPEFLTYFNYEAQQDKSGLPNDRFSAERPEGSISTLTIQRTEQRDSAMYRCASSLGTKSDTQYFGPGTRLTVL.